The 27 T cell receptor beta chains reported below all come from one sample, sequenced in a study of early T cells in non-severe SARS-CoV-2 infection. A single record per CDR3 protein comes from TCRdb applying MiXCR to the 5' RACE reads. The sample contains 75,000 to 100,000 distinct CDR3 sequences, around 15% of which appear only once. The specimen sequenced was whole blood. The receptors shown here come from an adult who was a healthcare worker with PCR-confirmed SARS-CoV-2 infection or an uninfected control (not recorded which).

The rearrangement uses TRBV5-6 and TRBJ2-5, with 9 positions matching TRBD1. Germline V lookup: CDR1 SGHDT, CDR2 YYEEEE. The CDR3 runs 12 residues. Trimming took 4 bases from V and 10 from J; bases not matched to a gene: 5. CDR3 amino acids: CASSPGQGDQYF. CDR3 DNA: TGTGCCAGCAGCCCGGGACAGGGAGACCAGTACTTC.

This clonotype was seen ten or more times. The rearrangement joins TRBV7-6 to TRBJ2-5, with 7 bases identical to TRBD1. With V trimmed by 5 bases and J by 1 base, 13 bases remained unmatched. CDR3 length: 17 amino acids. CDR1 is SGHVS, CDR2 FNYEAQ, per germline. The CDR3 loop reads CASSIRTGATTQETQYF. Here the CDR3 DNA reads TGTGCCAGCAGCATTAGAACAGGGGCGACAACCCAAGAGACCCAGTACTTC.

This clonotype came up a few times. Here the CDR3 reads CATSRDQTGNSPLHF. The CDR3 DNA sequence: TGTGCCACCAGCAGAGATCAGACAGGGAATTCACCCCTCCACTTT. The V call is TRBV15, the J call TRBJ1-6; TRBD1 matches 7 bases. V was clipped by 0 bases and J by 7 bases; unmatched bases: 3. The CDR3 has 15 residues. Germline values: CDR1 LNHNV, CDR2 YYDKDF (reference sequence).

Points on this clonotype: The junction does not match germline at one end; this may be a read error. The chain recombines TRBV19 with TRBJ1-4; 10 bases agree with TRBD1. CDR1 and CDR2 (germline): LNHDA, SQIVND (reference sequence). This CDR3 contains 17 residues. The DNA of the CDR3 is TGTGCCAGTTCACAACCGGGACAGGGGACAACCAATGAAAAACTGTTTTTT. Amino acids: CASSQPGQGTTNEKLFF.

The genes are TRBV2 and TRBJ2-1, with D unresolved. Germline V gene data show CDR1 as SNHLY and CDR2 as FYNNEI. V lost 1 base to trimming and J lost 4 bases, with 11 bases between them. This CDR3 is 15 amino acids long. In nucleotides, the CDR3 is TGTGCCAGCAGTGAAGGACGGGCATCATACAATGAGCAGTTCTTC. Its translation is CASSEGRASYNEQFF.

J is TRBJ2-3 and V is TRBV10-3; D perhaps matches TRBD2 (6 bases). The CDR3 extends over 14 amino acids. Germline loops: CDR1 ENHRY, CDR2 SYGVKD. Trimming stripped 7 bases from V and 4 bases from J, with 15 bases between. CDR3: CAITLGGSADTQYF. The CDR3 coding sequence is TGTGCCATCACTTTGGGGGGATCCGCAGATACGCAGTATTTT.

This sequence joins TRBV23-1 and TRBJ2-7; a possible D gene is TRBD1 (7 bases). TRBV23-1 is known as an ORF, though its function is uncertain. The CDR3 length is 13 residues. Trimming stripped 11 bases from V and 4 bases from J, with 18 bases between. CDR3 sequence reads: CAGRQGVGYEQYV. DNA of the CDR3: TGCGCCGGGAGGCAGGGGGTCGGGTACGAGCAGTACGTC.

This clonotype appeared many times. This chain links TRBV7-2 with TRBJ2-2; D is perhaps TRBD1 or TRBD2 (6 bases each). The V and J ends lost 5 bases and 0 bases respectively, with 16 bases between them. In germline, CDR1 is SGHTA, CDR2 FQGNSA. This CDR3 region has 17 residues. CDR3 coding DNA: TGTGCCAGCAGCGGCTCGGGGGCACCTCCGAACACCGGGGAGCTGTTTTTT. Protein sequence: CASSGSGAPPNTGELFF.

The sample holds a few counts of this clonotype. This rearrangement joins TRBV18 to TRBJ2-5; D may be TRBD1 (6 bases). The CDR3 contains 17 residues. Trimming removed 6 bases at V and 5 bases at J, with 25 bases between. Germline values: CDR1 KGHSH, CDR2 LQKENI. CDR3 in amino acids: CASSPFKQGLFEETQYF. DNA of the CDR3: TGTGCCAGCTCCCCCTTTAAGCAGGGGCTATTCGAGGAGACCCAGTACTTC.

In this sample, this clonotype turned up many times. J is TRBJ1-1 and V is TRBV5-4; D is ambiguous. The CDR3 contains 11 residues. CDR1 and CDR2 from the germline V gene are SGHNT and YYREEE (reference sequence). The ends were cut back, 7 bases at V and 3 bases at J, with 7 bases in the middle. The CDR3 DNA reads as TGTGCCAGCTCTTCGGACACTGAAGCTTTCTTT. Translated, it gives CASSSDTEAFF. Full variable domain (missing parts from reference TRBV5-4 and TRBJ1-1): ETGVTQSPTHLIKTRGQQVTLRCSSQSGHNTVSWYQQALGQGPQFIFQYYREEENGRGNFPPRFSGLQFPNYSSELNVNALELDDSALYLCASSSDTEAFFGQGTRLTVV.

This clonotype was counted ten times or more. The chain links TRBV28 to TRBJ1-5, with D hard to call. The ends were cut back, 3 bases at V and 0 bases at J, with 6 bases in the middle. The CDR3 length is 14 residues. Per germline, CDR1 MDHEN and CDR2 SYDVKM. The CDR3 DNA is TGTGCCAGCAGTTTCGAACATAGCAATCAGCCCCAGCATTTT. This encodes CASSFEHSNQPQHF.

V is TRBV29-1 and J is TRBJ1-2; 7 nucleotides agree with TRBD1. Unmatched junction bases numbered 4, after V lost 2 bases and J lost 1 base. Looked up from germline, CDR1 is SQVTM and CDR2 is ANQGSEA. The CDR3 has 14 residues. The CDR3 region has the DNA TGCAGCGTTGAAAAGGGGGCCGGTAACTATGGCTACACCTTC. This gives the protein CSVEKGAGNYGYTF.

This clonotype was recorded a few times. V and J are TRBV28 and TRBJ2-2; 8 nucleotides align to TRBD1. Germline trimming cut 2 bases from V and 4 bases from J; bases unmatched to any gene: 3. The germline V gene has CDR1 MDHEN and CDR2 SYDVKM. The CDR3 is 15 amino acids. The CDR3 loop reads CASSLGDRSTGELFF. For the CDR3, the DNA is TGTGCCAGCAGTTTAGGGGACAGGAGCACCGGGGAGCTGTTTTTT.

The rearrangement uses TRBV25-1 and TRBJ1-2; D gene uncertain. The CDR3 sequence is 15 residues long. V shed 0 bases and J shed 2 bases, with 10 bases lying between them. Germline loops: CDR1 MGHDK, CDR2 SYGVNS. CDR3 amino acids: CASSEYGPKNYGYTF. DNA of the CDR3: TGTGCCAGCAGTGAATATGGACCAAAGAACTATGGCTACACCTTC.

The chain links TRBV20-1 to TRBJ2-5, with TRBD2 as a possible D gene (5 bases). V shed 5 bases and J shed 2 bases, with 6 bases lying between them. Germline V gene sequence: CDR1 DFQATT, CDR2 SNEGSKA (reference sequence). The CDR3 is 11 residues long. CDR3 nucleotide sequence: TGCAGTGCTGGACTTCAAGAGACCCAGTACTTC. It is translated as CSAGLQETQYF.

This clonotype was found many times. This chain uses TRBV29-1 with TRBJ1-2; tentative D call: TRBD1 (5 bases). Trimming pared 8 bases from V and 2 bases from J, leaving 15 bases between. In germline, CDR1 is SQVTM, CDR2 ANQGSEA. This CDR3 has 13 amino acids. CDR3 in DNA: TGCAGCTCTTCGACACAGGCGAACTATGGCTACACCTTC. It translates to CSSSTQANYGYTF.

The V call is TRBV11-2, the J call TRBJ2-7; no reliable D call. This CDR3 spans 14 amino acids. The V end lost 5 bases, the J end lost 2 bases, and 13 bases lay between the germline ends. CDR1 and CDR2 from the germline V gene are SGHAT and FQNNGV. The CDR3 region has the DNA TGTGCCAGCAGCCTTGTTGCGGCACCCTACGAGCAGTACGTC. It encodes CASSLVAAPYEQYV.

This clonotype was seen a handful of times. CDR3 DNA: TGTGCCAGCAGCCGCGGACTAGCGGGGTCCGATGAGCAGTTCTTC. Translating it yields CASSRGLAGSDEQFF. The genes are TRBV7-9 and TRBJ2-1, with 12 bases that match TRBD2. Germline V gene lookup returns CDR1 SEHNR and CDR2 FQNEAQ (reference sequence). The CDR3 length is 15 residues. Losses at the gene ends were 5 bases for V and 8 bases for J; bases not matched to a gene: 7.

V and J are TRBV20-1 and TRBJ2-1; the D is unclear. Trimming left V 6 bases short and J 5 bases short, with 8 bases between. The CDR3 consists of 11 residues. The germline V gene has CDR1 DFQATT and CDR2 SNEGSKA (reference sequence). The CDR3 is CSAGSNNEQFF. The DNA of the CDR3 is TGCAGTGCAGGCAGTAACAATGAGCAGTTCTTC.

This clonotype was seen ten or more times. The rearrangement uses TRBV6-5 and TRBJ1-3, with D possibly matching TRBD1 (6 bases). The ends were cut back, 4 bases at V and 0 bases at J, with 13 bases in the middle. This CDR3 comprises 16 residues. Germline loops: CDR1 MNHEY, CDR2 SVGAGI. This CDR3 reads CASSFTGISSGNTIYF. CDR3 coding DNA: TGTGCCAGCAGTTTTACAGGGATAAGCTCTGGAAACACCATATATTTT.

A single count supports this clonotype. Relative to the germline gene, one junction end is altered; a read error may explain this. The rearrangement uses TRBV6-5 and TRBJ2-2; TRBD1 might be the D (6 bases). The germline CDR1 and CDR2 sequences are MNHEY and SVGAGI. This CDR3 is built from 14 residues. In DNA form, the CDR3 reads TGTGTCAGCAGTAGGACGACAGGCGCCGGGGAGCTGTTTTTT. Protein: CVSSRTTGAGELFF.

The chain links TRBV28 to TRBJ1-1, with 10 bases identical to TRBD1. Germline V lookup: CDR1 MDHEN, CDR2 SYDVKM. V was pared by 7 bases and J by 1 base, with 6 bases of the junction left unmatched. The CDR3 loop spans 15 amino acids. The CDR3 loop is CASIPGQGRNTEAFF. CDR3 nucleotides: TGTGCCAGCATCCCGGGACAGGGGAGGAACACTGAAGCTTTCTTT.

The V and J genes are TRBV29-1 and TRBJ1-1, with D possibly TRBD1 on 5 matching bases. Germline CDR1 and CDR2: SQVTM and ANQGSEA. The V gene lost 6 bases and the J gene lost 0 bases, with 20 bases spanning the gap. The CDR3 contains 16 residues. The CDR3 nucleotides read TGCAGCGTCCCTAATCCGACAGACCACATGAACACTGAAGCTTTCTTT. This encodes CSVPNPTDHMNTEAFF.

The genes are TRBV7-3 and TRBJ2-7, with D maybe TRBD2 (6 bases). V lost 3 bases to trimming and J lost 7 bases, with 16 bases between them. The CDR3 has 14 residues. The germline gives CDR1 SGHTA, CDR2 FQGTGA. The DNA for the CDR3 is TGTGCCAGCAGCTTGGGACTGCCATTCTGGGAGCAGTACGTC. Amino acids: CASSLGLPFWEQYV.

A few counts support this clonotype. V usage is TRBV4-1 and J usage is TRBJ2-1; 7 positions match TRBD1. The CDR3 has 15 residues. J was trimmed by 4 bases and V by 6 bases; bases with no gene match: 9. The germline V gene has CDR1 MGHRA and CDR2 YSYEKL. CDR3 residues: CASSFRGQSYNEQFF. DNA of the CDR3: TGCGCCAGCAGTTTCAGGGGACAGTCTTACAATGAGCAGTTCTTC.

The rearrangement joins TRBV6-2 or TRBV6-3 to TRBJ2-5, with a weak D call TRBD1 (6 bases). This CDR3 has 17 residues. Germline lookup yields CDR1 MNHEY and CDR2 SVGEGT. V was cut by 5 bases and J by 5 bases, with 24 bases left in between. CDR3: CASSPTRGGASGETQYF. The CDR3 bases are TGTGCCAGCAGTCCCACCAGGGGCGGAGCCTCCGGGGAGACCCAGTACTTC.

This clonotype was counted between two and nine times. The rearrangement links TRBV4-2 to TRBJ1-2, with D perhaps TRBD1 (5 bases). V was cut by 0 bases and J by 3 bases, with 14 bases left in between. Germline V gives CDR1 LGHNA, CDR2 YNFKEQ. This CDR3 has 16 amino acids. The CDR3 sequence: CASSQEGRAGHYGYTF. DNA for the CDR3: TGTGCCAGCAGCCAAGAAGGGAGGGCAGGGCACTATGGCTACACCTTC.